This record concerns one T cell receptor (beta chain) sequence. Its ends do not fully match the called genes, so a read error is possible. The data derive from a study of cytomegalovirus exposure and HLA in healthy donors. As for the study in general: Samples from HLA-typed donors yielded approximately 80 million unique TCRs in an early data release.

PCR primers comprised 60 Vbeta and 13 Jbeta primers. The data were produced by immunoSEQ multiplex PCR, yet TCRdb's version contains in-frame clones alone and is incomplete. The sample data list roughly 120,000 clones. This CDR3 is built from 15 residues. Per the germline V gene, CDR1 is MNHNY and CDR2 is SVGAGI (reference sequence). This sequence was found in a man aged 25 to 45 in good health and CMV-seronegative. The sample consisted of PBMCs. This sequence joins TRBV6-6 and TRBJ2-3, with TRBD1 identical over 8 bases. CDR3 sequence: CASTYGQGVTDTQYF. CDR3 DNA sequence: TGTGCCAGCACTTACGGACAGGGTGTGACAGATACGCAGTATTTT.